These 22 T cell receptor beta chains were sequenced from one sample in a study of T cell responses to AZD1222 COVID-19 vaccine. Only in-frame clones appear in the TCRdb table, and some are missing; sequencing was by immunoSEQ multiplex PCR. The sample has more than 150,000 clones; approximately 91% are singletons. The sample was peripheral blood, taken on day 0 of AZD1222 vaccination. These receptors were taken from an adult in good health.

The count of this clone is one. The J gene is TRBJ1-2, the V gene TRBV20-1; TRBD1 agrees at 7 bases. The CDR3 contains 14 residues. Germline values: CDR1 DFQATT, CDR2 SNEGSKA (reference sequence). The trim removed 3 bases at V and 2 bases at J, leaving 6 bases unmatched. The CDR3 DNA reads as TGCAGTGCTAGTTTCCAGGGGGTAAACTATGGCTACACCTTC. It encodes CSASFQGVNYGYTF.

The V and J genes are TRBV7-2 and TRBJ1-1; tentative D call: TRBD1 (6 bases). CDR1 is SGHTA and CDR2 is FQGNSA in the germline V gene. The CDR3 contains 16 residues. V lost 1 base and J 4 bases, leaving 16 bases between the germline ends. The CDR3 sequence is CASSLGGGGGRTEAFF. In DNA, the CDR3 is TGTGCCAGCAGCTTAGGTGGGGGCGGGGGACGCACTGAAGCTTTCTTT.

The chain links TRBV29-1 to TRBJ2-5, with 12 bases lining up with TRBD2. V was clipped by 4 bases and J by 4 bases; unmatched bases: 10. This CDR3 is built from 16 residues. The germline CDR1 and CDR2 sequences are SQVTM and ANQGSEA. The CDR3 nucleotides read TGCAGCGTTGGGTGGTCTAGCGGGGGGGCAGGAGAGACCCAGTACTTC. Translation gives CSVGWSSGGAGETQYF.

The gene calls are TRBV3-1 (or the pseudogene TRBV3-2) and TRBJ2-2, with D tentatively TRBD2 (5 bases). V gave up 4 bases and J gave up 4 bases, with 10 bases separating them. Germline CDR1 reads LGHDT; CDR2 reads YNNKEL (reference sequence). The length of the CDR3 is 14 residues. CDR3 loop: CASSPRDCTGELFF. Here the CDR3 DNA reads TGTGCCAGCAGCCCCCGGGATTGCACCGGGGAGCTGTTTTTT.

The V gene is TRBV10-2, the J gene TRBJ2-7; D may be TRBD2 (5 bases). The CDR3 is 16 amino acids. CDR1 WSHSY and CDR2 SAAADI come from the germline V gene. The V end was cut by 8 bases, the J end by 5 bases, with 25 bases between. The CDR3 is CASSTHSGSDLHEQYF. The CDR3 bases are TGCGCCAGCTCGACCCATTCGGGAAGCGACTTGCACGAGCAGTACTTC.

For the CDR3, the DNA is TGTGCCAGCAGCCGCAGCGGGAGGGACACAGATACGCAGTATTTT. This codes for CASSRSGRDTDTQYF. The J gene is TRBJ2-3, the V gene TRBV11-3; 10 bases map to TRBD2. Germline V lookup: CDR1 SGHNT, CDR2 YENEEA. The CDR3 is 15 residues long. V lost 5 bases, J lost 2 bases, and 4 bases stayed unmatched. Looking up the rest from reference TRBV11-3 and TRBJ2-3 gives the full variable domain: EAGVVQSPRYKIIEKKQPVAFWCNPISGHNTLYWYLQNLGQGPELLIRYENEEAVDDSQLPKDRFSAERLKGVDSTLKIQPAELGDSAVYLCASSRSGRDTDTQYFGPGTRLTVL.

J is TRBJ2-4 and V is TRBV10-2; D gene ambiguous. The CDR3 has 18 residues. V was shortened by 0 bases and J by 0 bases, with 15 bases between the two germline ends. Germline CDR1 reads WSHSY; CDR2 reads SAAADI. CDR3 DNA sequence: TGCGCCAGCAGTGAGTCAATTTTCGACGGTCTAGCCAAAAACATTCAGTACTTC. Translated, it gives CASSESIFDGLAKNIQYF.

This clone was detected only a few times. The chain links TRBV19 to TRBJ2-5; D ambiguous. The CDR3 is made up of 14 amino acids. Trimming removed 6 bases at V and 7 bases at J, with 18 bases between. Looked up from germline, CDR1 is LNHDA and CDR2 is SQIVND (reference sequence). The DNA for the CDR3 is TGTGCCAGTAGCCCGTACGACGGTATAATGACCCAGTACTTC. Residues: CASSPYDGIMTQYF.

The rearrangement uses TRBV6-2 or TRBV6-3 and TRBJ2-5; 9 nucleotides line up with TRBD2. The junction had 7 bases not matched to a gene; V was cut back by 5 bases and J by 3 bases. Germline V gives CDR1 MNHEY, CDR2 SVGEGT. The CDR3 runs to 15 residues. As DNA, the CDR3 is TGTGCCAGCAGTCTTGCGGGGGGGGCCGAAGAGACCCAGTACTTC. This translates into CASSLAGGAEETQYF.

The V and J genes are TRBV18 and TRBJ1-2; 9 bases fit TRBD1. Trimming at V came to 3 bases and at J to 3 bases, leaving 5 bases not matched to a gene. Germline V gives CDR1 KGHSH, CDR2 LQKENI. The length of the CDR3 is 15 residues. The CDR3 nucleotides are TGTGCCAGCTCACCGGGACAGGGCGCCTACTATGGCTACACCTTC. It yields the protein CASSPGQGAYYGYTF.

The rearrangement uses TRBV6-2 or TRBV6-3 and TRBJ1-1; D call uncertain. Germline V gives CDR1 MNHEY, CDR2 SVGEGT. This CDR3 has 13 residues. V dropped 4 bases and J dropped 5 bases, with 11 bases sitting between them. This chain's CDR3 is CASSSPSRTEAFF. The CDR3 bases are TGTGCCAGCAGTTCCCCCTCCAGGACTGAAGCTTTCTTT.

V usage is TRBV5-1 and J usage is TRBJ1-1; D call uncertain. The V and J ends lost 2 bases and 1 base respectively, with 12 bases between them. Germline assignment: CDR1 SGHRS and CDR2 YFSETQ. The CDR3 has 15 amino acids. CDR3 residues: CASSFVSQKNTEAFF. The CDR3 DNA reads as TGCGCCAGCAGCTTCGTATCACAGAAGAACACTGAAGCTTTCTTT.

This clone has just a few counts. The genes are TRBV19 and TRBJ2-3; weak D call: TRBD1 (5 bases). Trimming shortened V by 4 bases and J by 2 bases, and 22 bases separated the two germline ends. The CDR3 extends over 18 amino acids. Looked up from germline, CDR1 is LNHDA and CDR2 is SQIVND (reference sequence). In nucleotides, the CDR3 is TGTGCCAGTAGTACCCCGGTAGGCCCGAGGACAATCACAGATACGCAGTATTTT. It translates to CASSTPVGPRTITDTQYF. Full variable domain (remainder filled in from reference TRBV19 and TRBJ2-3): DGGITQSPKYLFRKEGQNVTLSCEQNLNHDAMYWYRQDPGQGLRLIYYSQIVNDFQKGDIAEGYSVSREKKESFPLTVTSAQKNPTAFYLCASSTPVGPRTITDTQYFGPGTRLTVL.

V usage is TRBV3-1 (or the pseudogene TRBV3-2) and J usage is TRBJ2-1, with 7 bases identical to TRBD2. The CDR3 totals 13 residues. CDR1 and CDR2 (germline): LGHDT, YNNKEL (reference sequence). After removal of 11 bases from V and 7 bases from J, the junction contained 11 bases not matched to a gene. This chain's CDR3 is CASQVWEGNEQFF. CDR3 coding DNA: TGTGCCTCACAGGTCTGGGAGGGAAATGAGCAGTTCTTC.

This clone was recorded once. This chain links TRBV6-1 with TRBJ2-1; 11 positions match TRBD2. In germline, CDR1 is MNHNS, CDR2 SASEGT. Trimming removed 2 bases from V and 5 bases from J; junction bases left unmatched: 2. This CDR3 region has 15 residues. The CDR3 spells CASSEPGLADNEQFF. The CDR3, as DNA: TGTGCCAGCAGTGAACCGGGACTAGCGGACAATGAGCAGTTCTTC.

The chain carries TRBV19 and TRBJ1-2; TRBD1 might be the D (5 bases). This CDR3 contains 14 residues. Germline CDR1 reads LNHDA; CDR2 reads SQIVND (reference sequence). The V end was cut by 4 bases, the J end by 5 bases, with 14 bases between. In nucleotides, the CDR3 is TGTGCCAGTAGTACCATTGGAGGGACTTATGGCTACACCTTC. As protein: CASSTIGGTYGYTF.

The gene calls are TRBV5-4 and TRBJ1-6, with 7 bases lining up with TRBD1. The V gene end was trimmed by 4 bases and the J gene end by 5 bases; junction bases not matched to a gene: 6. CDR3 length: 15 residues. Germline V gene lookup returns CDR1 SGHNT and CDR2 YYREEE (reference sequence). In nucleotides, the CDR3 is TGTGCCAGCAGCAGAGGGGGCTTCGATAATTCACCCCTCCACTTT. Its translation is CASSRGGFDNSPLHF.

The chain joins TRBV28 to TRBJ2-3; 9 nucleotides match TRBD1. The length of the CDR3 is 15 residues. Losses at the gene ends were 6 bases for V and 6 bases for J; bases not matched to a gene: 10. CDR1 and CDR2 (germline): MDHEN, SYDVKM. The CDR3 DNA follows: TGTGCCAGCAGGCGGACAGGGGTTTTGTCCGATACGCAGTATTTT. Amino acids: CASRRTGVLSDTQYF.

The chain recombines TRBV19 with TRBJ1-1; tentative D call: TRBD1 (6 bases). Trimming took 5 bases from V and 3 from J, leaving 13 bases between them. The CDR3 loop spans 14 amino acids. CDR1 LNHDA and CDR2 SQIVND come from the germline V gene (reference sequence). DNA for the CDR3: TGTGCCAGTAGTCCTACAGGGTCAGACACTGAAGCTTTCTTT. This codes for CASSPTGSDTEAFF.

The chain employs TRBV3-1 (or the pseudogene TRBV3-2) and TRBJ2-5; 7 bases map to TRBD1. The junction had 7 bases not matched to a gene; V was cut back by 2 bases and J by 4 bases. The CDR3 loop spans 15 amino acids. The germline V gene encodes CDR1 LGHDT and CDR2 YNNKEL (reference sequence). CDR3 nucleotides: TGTGCCAGCAGCCAAACTCCGACAGGGAGAGAGACCCAGTACTTC. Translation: CASSQTPTGRETQYF.

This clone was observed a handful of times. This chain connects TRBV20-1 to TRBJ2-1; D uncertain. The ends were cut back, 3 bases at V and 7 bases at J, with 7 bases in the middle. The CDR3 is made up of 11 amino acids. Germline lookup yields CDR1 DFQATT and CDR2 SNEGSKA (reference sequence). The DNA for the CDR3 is TGCAGTGCTAGTCCGGTGAATGAGCAGTTCTTC. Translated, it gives CSASPVNEQFF.

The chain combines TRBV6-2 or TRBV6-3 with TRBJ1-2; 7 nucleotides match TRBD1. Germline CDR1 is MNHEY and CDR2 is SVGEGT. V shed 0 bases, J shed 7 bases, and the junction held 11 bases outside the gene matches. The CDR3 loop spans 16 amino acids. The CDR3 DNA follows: TGTGCCAGCAGTTACTCGGGCAGACCACAGGGGAGTGGCTACACCTTC. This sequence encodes CASSYSGRPQGSGYTF.